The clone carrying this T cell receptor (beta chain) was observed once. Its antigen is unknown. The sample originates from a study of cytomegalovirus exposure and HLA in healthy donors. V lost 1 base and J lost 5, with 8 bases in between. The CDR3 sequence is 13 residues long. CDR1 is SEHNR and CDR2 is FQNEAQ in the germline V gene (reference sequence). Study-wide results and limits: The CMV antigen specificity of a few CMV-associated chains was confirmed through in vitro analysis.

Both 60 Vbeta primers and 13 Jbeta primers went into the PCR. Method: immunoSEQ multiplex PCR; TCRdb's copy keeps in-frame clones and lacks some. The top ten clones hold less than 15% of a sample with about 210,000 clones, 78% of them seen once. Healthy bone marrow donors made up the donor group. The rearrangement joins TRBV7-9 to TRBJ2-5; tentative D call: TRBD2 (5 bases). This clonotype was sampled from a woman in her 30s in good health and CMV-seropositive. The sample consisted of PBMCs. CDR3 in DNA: TGTGCCAGCAGCTTAGGTCCGGGGGAGACCCAGTACTTC. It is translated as CASSLGPGETQYF.